This TCR beta chain was identified in a study of identical twins listed by TCRdb under 2016. Turning to the overall study: TCR alpha and beta repertoires from monozygotic twins, unrelated adults of various ages and cord blood were deep-sequenced to test whether fetal clonotypes persist. To rule out contamination, the twin experiments were replicated at different times with different library preparation protocols. The research as a whole found: Because the same donors could not be followed over many years, conclusions were based on cross-sectional statistical analysis. In beta out-of-frame sequences, excess twin sharing was weaker, because having fewer shared sequences lowered the signal-to-noise ratio. Zero-insertion analyses could be partly confounded by invariant T cells such as MAIT and iNKT, though diverse VJ usage argued against such confounding for most clonotypes. In monozygotic twins, out-of-frame TCR alpha sharing was systematically underestimated by recombination models, although the models agreed with sharing between unrelated individuals. Compared with coincidental sharing between unrelated individuals, out-of-frame TCR alpha sequences shared between twins showed an excess of sequences with low generation probability. Fewer insertions were carried by abundant cord blood beta clonotypes; a weaker similar trend was observed in young adult naive repertoires, while no such trend was observed in memory repertoires.

For this clonotype: The antigen it binds to is not known. No much larger clonotype is one base removed from it; base qualities were not supplied.

Only healthy Caucasian donors were included. Three pairs of female monozygotic twins, all aged about 18 to 30 years, were included in the twin cohort. Peripheral blood mononuclear cells were the source from which RNA for the TCR libraries was isolated. Library generation was performed with 5' RACE. The sequencing machine was an Illumina HiSeq 2000. A universal primer binding site was added through template switching, and the final cDNA carried a unique molecular identifier so that TCR cDNA molecules could be counted accurately. Specific primers in the conserved constant-segment region were used to synthesize first-strand cDNA for TCR alpha and beta chains. To control for contamination, every cDNA library was double barcoded, receiving both a SMART-Mk sample barcode and Illumina barcodes. Two successive PCR steps introduced TruSeq adapter sequences along with Illumina sample barcodes. Sequencing of the TCR alpha and beta cDNA libraries was done on the Illumina HiSeq platform using custom primers. In the authors' own workflow: Unique molecular identifiers were extracted from raw reads with MiGEC, and CDR3 positions were determined with MiXCR. Recombination models were inferred per individual with the repgenHMM and IGoR tools using an EM algorithm. The tcR package in R was used for shared clonotype analysis, with sharing normalized by the product of cloneset sizes. Out-of-frame nonproductive sequences were analyzed to study raw recombination free of thymic and clonal selection effects. TCRdb applied fastp at Q25 and MiXCR to the public reads, then kept only in-frame beta chains. Every CDR3 protein is listed once, alongside the most common genes and DNA of its rows. TCRdb assigned the V and J calls; the authors' analysis was not used. The sample table lists hundreds of thousands of distinct CDR3 sequences, over 15% of them with a count of one. The leading ten clones occupy approximately 14% of the sample.

According to the germline V gene, CDR1 reads SGHTA and CDR2 reads FQGNSA. V is shortened by 4 bases, J by 9 bases, and the region joining them spans 19 bases. The CDR3 numbers 15 residues from cysteine through phenylalanine. The entry retains the CDR3 DNA only, 45 bases that are in frame from base 1. The data also belong to a second study, concerning T cells expressing NK-cell markers. As that second paper reports: TCR beta-chain repertoires were profiled in sorted CD3+CD56+NKG2C+, CD3+CD56+NKG2C- and CD3+CD56-NKG2C+ T-cell subsets from roughly eight donors. Among the eight sequenced donors, only one was HCMV-seronegative, while the other seven were HCMV-seropositive. In several experiments an anti-gammadeltaTCR antibody was added to restrict sorting to alphabetaTCR-expressing T cells. In roughly 6 donors, the dominant CD3+CD56+NKG2C+ clonotypes ranked among the top 10 CD8+ clonotypes, making up about 1.0-7.5% of CD8+ T cells. Those dominant clonotypes were again the most abundant among CD3+CD56-NKG2C+ cells in a handful of donors, at roughly 25-60.1%. It remained unclear whether the expanded NKG2C-expressing T cell clones were specific for HCMV antigens. Randomly selected healthy volunteers, three men and five women, were used as the eight sequenced donors. A commercial ELISA kit detecting HCMV-specific IgG in serum was used to determine HCMV serostatus. For about 6 donors, bulk peripheral blood T-cell repertoires were additionally sequenced from unsorted PBMC. MIGEC was used to demultiplex reads and group reads by UMI, and MiTCR was used to assemble and quantify clonotypes. To remove erroneous sequences, TCR cDNA sequences were retained only when supported by two or more reads. The tcR package was used for downstream repertoire analysis, and clonotypes were matched across fractions by CDR3 nucleotide sequence plus V segment. Antigen specificity was annotated against VDJdb with VDJmatch, allowing one amino acid substitution in CDR3.

The clonotype originates from a woman in her late teens or twenties in good health. In this chain, TRBV7-2 is recombined with TRBJ2-1; a tentative D call is TRBD2 (7 bases match). Sequenced material: PBMCs. The base sequence is TGTGCCAGCAGCTCCGCGGGGGCTCCTTCTCCTGAGCAGTTCTTC. It is translated as CASSSAGAPSPEQFF.